Listed below are T cell receptor beta chains from one sample, sequenced in a study of control samples from healthy donors and cancer patients. Here immunoSEQ multiplex PCR was the method, and the copy in TCRdb shows in-frame clones only, minus some. The sample consists of approximately 130,000 clones, about 90% of them appearing once. Sequences were obtained from blood. These receptors came from a man aged 55 to 70 in good health. Each CDR3 is given with its conserved first and last residue. A D gene is named only where the DNA matches it firmly. Rows give clone size only sometimes, using once, few, many, or a class for an expanded clone.

clone size,J gene,D gene,V gene,CDR3 length,CDR3 DNA,CDR3 protein
NA,TRBJ1-2,NA,TRBV6-1,18,TGTGCCAGCAGTGAATCCCTCCTGGTACCCCAACGCAACCATGGCTACACCTTC,CASSESLLVPQRNHGYTF
NA,TRBJ2-5,NA,TRBV4-1,16,TGCGCCAGCAGCATCTCCCCTTCCGGGGGGCTACCATTCCGTCACTTC,CASSISPSGGLPFRHF
NA,TRBJ1-4,NA,TRBV6-1,15,TGTGCCAGCAGTGAAGTTCACAGCTCTAATGAAAAACTGTTTTTT,CASSEVHSSNEKLFF
NA,TRBJ1-2,NA,TRBV28,13,TGTGCCAGCAGTTCTCCCCCAGGGGTCGGCTACACCTTC,CASSSPPGVGYTF
NA,TRBJ2-7,NA,TRBV12-3/TRBV12-4,12,TGTGCCAGCTCACTTGGTCTGGGCGAGCAGTACTTC,CASSLGLGEQYF
once,TRBJ1-5,TRBD1,TRBV9,15,TGTGCCAGCAGCCTGGGGACAGGGAACAATCAGCCCCAGCATTTT,CASSLGTGNNQPQHF
NA,TRBJ1-1,NA,TRBV27,16,TGTGCCAGCAGTTTATTTGCAGGGGTGGAGGGCACTGAAGCTTTCTTT,CASSLFAGVEGTEAFF
once,TRBJ1-5,NA,TRBV28,15,TGTGCCAGCAGTTTATGGGGGCAGGGTGGTCAGCCCCAGCATTTT,CASSLWGQGGQPQHF
few,TRBJ1-1,TRBD1,TRBV5-1,15,TGCGCCAGCAGCTTGGGAGGGACAGGGGACACTGAAGCTTTCTTT,CASSLGGTGDTEAFF
NA,TRBJ1-2,NA,TRBV6-6,14,TGTGCCAGCAGTCCCCTAGGACAGTTGCCGAGGAACACCTTC,CASSPLGQLPRNTF
once,TRBJ1-4,NA,TRBV6-5,16,TGTGCCAGCAGTTACTCCCGGGACGGCAGCCATGAAAAACTGTTTTTT,CASSYSRDGSHEKLFF
NA,TRBJ1-1,TRBD1,TRBV28,15,TGTGCCAGCAGTGCAAGTCCAGGGGGCGATACTGAAGCTTTCTTT,CASSASPGGDTEAFF
NA,TRBJ2-3,NA,TRBV3-1/TRBV3-2,17,TGTGCCAGCAGCCAAGGATACGGTAGCGGTAGCACAGATACGCAGTATTTT,CASSQGYGSGSTDTQYF
NA,TRBJ1-2,NA,TRBV18,13,TGTGCCAGCTCAGACAACAGGGATGGCGGCTACACCTTC,CASSDNRDGGYTF
NA,TRBJ2-2,NA,TRBV27,16,TGTGCCAGCAGTTTATTGGCAGCGGGTAACACCGGGGAGCTGTTTTTT,CASSLLAAGNTGELFF
NA,TRBJ2-5,TRBD2,TRBV19,13,TGTGCCAGTAGTTCCTGGGGGGGAGAGACCCAGTACTTC,CASSSWGGETQYF
NA,TRBJ2-2,TRBD1,TRBV3-1/TRBV3-2,15,TGTGCCAGCAGTTTCGGGACAGGGGTCGCCGGGGAGCTGTTTTTT,CASSFGTGVAGELFF
NA,TRBJ1-5,NA,TRBV6-5,13,TGTGCCAGCAGGGCAACAGGCAATCAGCCCCAGCATTTT,CASRATGNQPQHF
NA,TRBJ2-7,NA,TRBV18,15,TGTGCCAGCTCACCATCGTCCCAGGGGACCTACGAGCAGTACTTC,CASSPSSQGTYEQYF
NA,TRBJ2-6,TRBD1,TRBV19,18,TGTGCCAGTTCAGCCTCGGGACAGCGATTCTCTGGGGCCAACGTCCTGACTTTC,CASSASGQRFSGANVLTF
NA,TRBJ2-1,NA,TRBV9,14,TGTGCCAGCACCATTGGGCCTAGCGACAATGAGCAGTTCTTC,CASTIGPSDNEQFF
NA,TRBJ1-2,NA,TRBV7-3,14,TGTGCCAGCACCCCCGGGAGGGGTGCCTATGGCTACACCTTC,CASTPGRGAYGYTF
NA,TRBJ1-4,NA,TRBV5-6,14,TGTGCCAGCAGCTTGGCCCGGCGTAATGAAAAACTGTTTTTT,CASSLARRNEKLFF
NA,TRBJ2-3,TRBD1,TRBV28,14,TGTGCCAGCGGATACAGGGGTATAGTTTTTACGCAGTATTTT,CASGYRGIVFTQYF
NA,TRBJ2-6,NA,TRBV18,19,TGTGCCAGCTCATCGGCCGGACATCGGACATTAACTGGGGCCAACGTCCTGACTTTC,CASSSAGHRTLTGANVLTF
NA,TRBJ1-1,NA,TRBV19,15,TGTGCCAGTAGTACCGCTGGGGGGGCGGGCACTGAAGCTTTCTTT,CASSTAGGAGTEAFF
NA,TRBJ2-5,NA,TRBV3-1/TRBV3-2,13,TGTGCCAGCAGCGGATCTCACCAAGAGACCCAGTACTTC,CASSGSHQETQYF
NA,TRBJ2-7,NA,TRBV12-3/TRBV12-4,12,TGTGCCAGCACTACCCAGGGTTACGAGCAGTACTTC,CASTTQGYEQYF
NA,TRBJ2-3,NA,TRBV5-4,15,TGTGCCAGCAGCTTGAGGTCTGGCGTTACAGATACGCAGTATTTT,CASSLRSGVTDTQYF
few,TRBJ1-2,NA,TRBV7-9,13,TGTGCCAGCAGCTTAGAGATGGGCTATGGCTACACCTTC,CASSLEMGYGYTF
few,TRBJ2-2,NA,TRBV3-1/TRBV3-2,12,TGTGCCAGCAGCCGCGTGCCGGGGGAGCTGTTTTTT,CASSRVPGELFF